The 31 T cell receptor beta chains given below trace back to one sample, sequenced in a study of T cell changes during pregnancy in multiple sclerosis. Here immunoSEQ multiplex PCR was the method, and the copy in TCRdb shows in-frame clones only, minus some. The sample comprises tens of thousands of clones, 70% to 90% of which are singletons, and 0.45% to 0.65% rests with the top ten. The sequences come from CD4+ T cells from peripheral blood mononuclear cells, collected in the first trimester of pregnancy. All receptors come from a female donor with multiple sclerosis, enrolled in a pregnancy study.

The CDR3: CASSLGAGMGETQYF. For the CDR3, the DNA is TGTGCCAGCAGCTTAGGCGCAGGGATGGGAGAGACCCAGTACTTC. The genes are TRBV7-8 and TRBJ2-5; D is possibly TRBD1 (5 bases). The CDR3 runs 15 residues. V was clipped by 1 base and J by 4 bases, with 13 bases between them. Germline assignment: CDR1 SGHVS and CDR2 FQNEAQ.

The V gene is TRBV28, the J gene TRBJ2-3; TRBD2 aligns across 11 bases. Germline loops: CDR1 MDHEN, CDR2 SYDVKM. This CDR3 contains 17 residues. Trimming cost V 5 bases and J 7 bases; bases outside gene matches: 14. The CDR3 nucleotides read TGTGCCAGCAGTCCTCCTGGGCTAGCGGGAGGATCACATACGCAGTATTTT. Residues: CASSPPGLAGGSHTQYF.

This clone was seen more than once but under ten times. The rearrangement links TRBV5-1 to TRBJ1-1; TRBD1 is a possible D gene (6 bases). The CDR3 spans 15 residues. Trimming cost V 0 bases and J 1 base, with 10 bases left between them. Germline loops: CDR1 SGHRS, CDR2 YFSETQ. CDR3 DNA: TGCGCCAGCAGCTTGGACGGCAGGGGGAACACTGAAGCTTTCTTT. Amino acid sequence: CASSLDGRGNTEAFF.

J is TRBJ2-3 and V is TRBV30; TRBD2 is a possible D gene (5 bases). Looked up from germline, CDR1 is GTSNPN and CDR2 is SVGIG (reference sequence). V was cut by 2 bases and J by 3 bases, with 6 bases left in between. This CDR3 is built from 12 residues. The CDR3 protein is CAWSSGTDTQYF. CDR3 sequence (DNA): TGTGCCTGGAGTTCGGGGACAGATACGCAGTATTTT.

The chain couples TRBV28 to TRBJ1-2, with 9 bases identical to TRBD1. After removal of 5 bases from V and 0 bases from J, the junction contained 4 bases not matched to a gene. Looked up from germline, CDR1 is MDHEN and CDR2 is SYDVKM. This CDR3 spans 15 amino acids. CDR3 bases: TGTGCCAGCAGTACAGGGGGCTTTGCTAACTATGGCTACACCTTC. This sequence encodes CASSTGGFANYGYTF.

The chain couples TRBV29-1 to TRBJ1-2; D remains ambiguous. CDR1 is SQVTM and CDR2 is ANQGSEA in the germline V gene. The CDR3 consists of 13 residues. Trimming pared 7 bases from V and 8 bases from J, leaving 20 bases between. CDR3 sequence reads: CSAKKVEGAGYTF. The CDR3 region has the DNA TGCAGCGCCAAAAAGGTAGAGGGAGCCGGCTACACCTTC.

The chain combines TRBV7-6 with TRBJ2-5; 7 positions match TRBD1. The germline V gene has CDR1 SGHVS and CDR2 FNYEAQ. This CDR3 contains 14 residues. V trimming: 4 bases; J trimming: 5 bases; junction bases outside the gene matches: 7. DNA of the CDR3: TGTGCCAGCAGCTACCGACAGGGTCGGGAGACCCAGTACTTC. Translated: CASSYRQGRETQYF.

The J gene is TRBJ1-6, the V gene TRBV18; no reliable D call. Germline lookup yields CDR1 KGHSH and CDR2 LQKENI. This CDR3 has 16 residues. Trimming stripped 2 bases from V and 7 bases from J, with 15 bases between. CDR3 sequence reads: CASSPLGQTINSPLHF. CDR3 sequence (DNA): TGTGCCAGCTCACCATTGGGCCAAACGATAAATTCACCCCTCCACTTT.

The rearrangement links TRBV18 to TRBJ1-1; a weak D match, TRBD1 (5 bases). Per the germline V gene, CDR1 is KGHSH and CDR2 is LQKENI. V lost 3 bases and J 1 base, leaving 15 bases between the germline ends. The CDR3 is made up of 16 amino acids. Here the CDR3 reads CASSPLELGGNTEAFF. In nucleotides, the CDR3 is TGTGCCAGCTCACCTTTAGAGTTGGGGGGGAACACTGAAGCTTTCTTT.

CDR3 nucleotide sequence: TGTGCCAGCAGTTCCGGGACTAGCAGGGAGACCCAGTACTTC. This encodes CASSSGTSRETQYF. This chain connects TRBV5-4 to TRBJ2-5; 9 bases are a match to TRBD2. The germline CDR1 and CDR2 sequences are SGHNT and YYREEE (reference sequence). CDR3 size: 14 residues. J lost 5 bases, V lost 5 bases, and 7 bases had no gene match.

The rearrangement uses TRBV30 and TRBJ1-1; no clear D. The CDR3 has 12 amino acids. V dropped 0 bases and J dropped 6 bases, with 8 bases sitting between them. CDR1 is GTSNPN, CDR2 SVGIG, per germline (reference sequence). This chain's CDR3 is CAWSVSSAEAFF. CDR3 nucleotides: TGTGCCTGGAGTGTAAGCTCTGCTGAAGCTTTCTTT.

This clone was observed a handful of times. The rearrangement links TRBV28 to TRBJ1-6, with 9 bases fitting TRBD1. The CDR3 spans 15 residues. Per the germline V gene, CDR1 is MDHEN and CDR2 is SYDVKM. Trimming took 7 bases from V and 7 from J; bases not matched to a gene: 8. CDR3 sequence reads: CASNAPGQGNSPLHF. The CDR3, as DNA: TGTGCCAGCAACGCCCCGGGACAGGGCAATTCACCCCTCCACTTT.

This clone was seen only once. This chain connects TRBV15 to TRBJ2-1; D possibly corresponds to TRBD2 (6 bases). There are 15 residues in the CDR3. Trimming took off 4 bases at V and 9 bases at J, with 19 bases between the two ends. The germline gives CDR1 LNHNV, CDR2 YYDKDF (reference sequence). CDR3 sequence reads: CATSKGLALGVEQFF. CDR3 sequence (DNA): TGTGCCACCAGCAAGGGACTCGCCCTGGGCGTTGAGCAGTTCTTC.

V usage is TRBV6-5 and J usage is TRBJ2-1; D may be TRBD2 (6 bases). The CDR3 totals 14 residues. V was clipped by 0 bases and J by 7 bases, with 10 bases between them. Germline CDR1 reads MNHEY; CDR2 reads SVGAGI. This CDR3 is CASSYSRRANEQFF. CDR3 DNA sequence: TGTGCCAGCAGTTACTCGCGGAGGGCGAATGAGCAGTTCTTC.

This clone was found once. The chain carries TRBV6-5 and TRBJ2-7; tentatively, D is TRBD1 (5 bases). Per germline, CDR1 MNHEY and CDR2 SVGAGI. The CDR3 totals 15 residues. V lost 3 bases and J 2 bases, leaving 14 bases between the germline ends. CDR3 sequence (DNA): TGTGCCAGCAGTTATGTGGGGCTGTACGCCTACGAGCAGTACTTC. It translates to CASSYVGLYAYEQYF.

The chain uses TRBV28 and TRBJ2-2; TRBD2 matches at 11 bases. The CDR3 loop spans 15 amino acids. Germline CDR1 MDHEN, CDR2 SYDVKM. The V gene end was trimmed by 1 base and the J gene end by 9 bases; junction bases not matched to a gene: 4. The CDR3 nucleotides read TGTGCCAGCAGTTTATTCACTAGCGGGAGACGGGAGCTGTTTTTT. Its translation: CASSLFTSGRRELFF. The full variable domain, completed using reference TRBV28 and TRBJ2-2, is DVKVTQSSRYLVKRTGEKVFLECVQDMDHENMFWYRQDPGLGLRLIYFSYDVKMKEKGDIPEGYSVSREKKERFSLILESASTNQTSMYLCASSLFTSGRRELFFGEGSRLTVL.

CDR3 in amino acids: CASSAQGAKNIQYF. DNA of the CDR3: TGTGCCAGCAGTGCGCAGGGGGCCAAAAACATTCAGTACTTC. V gene TRBV25-1 combines with J gene TRBJ2-4, with a tentative D call TRBD1 (6 bases). CDR3 length: 14 amino acids. Germline V CDR1 and CDR2: MGHDK, SYGVNS. V was pared by 4 bases and J by 1 base, with 8 bases between.

V gene TRBV11-2 combines with J gene TRBJ2-7; 10 nucleotides match TRBD2. Germline V gene data show CDR1 as SGHAT and CDR2 as FQNNGV. V shed 6 bases, J shed 6 bases, and the junction held 11 bases outside the gene matches. The CDR3 length is 15 residues. In DNA form, the CDR3 reads TGTGCCAGCAGGAGGAGCGGGAGGGAAGGTCTCGAGCAGTACTTC. Translation: CASRRSGREGLEQYF.

The rearrangement links TRBV28 to TRBJ1-2, with D perhaps TRBD1 (5 bases). The CDR3 is made up of 14 amino acids. Germline V gene sequence: CDR1 MDHEN, CDR2 SYDVKM. Trimming took 1 base from V and 7 from J, leaving 13 bases between them. CDR3 nucleotides: TGTGCCAGCAGTTTATCGGGAGGGGTGGGTGGCTACACCTTC. Translating gives CASSLSGGVGGYTF.

This clone was observed a single time. The chain carries TRBV15 and TRBJ2-3; 11 positions agree with TRBD2. CDR3 length: 16 amino acids. The V and J ends lost 2 bases and 1 base, in that order; junction bases with no gene match: 2. Germline-derived CDR1 and CDR2 are LNHNV and YYDKDF (reference sequence). The CDR3 is CATSRRLAGRTDTQYF. CDR3 coding DNA: TGTGCCACCAGCAGACGACTAGCGGGGCGCACAGATACGCAGTATTTT.

The rearrangement uses TRBV7-9 and TRBJ2-3; 16 bases line up with TRBD2. The CDR3 loop spans 18 amino acids. The trim removed 6 bases at V and 3 bases at J, leaving 9 bases unmatched. Germline CDR1 SEHNR, CDR2 FQNEAQ (reference sequence). The DNA for the CDR3 is TGTGCCAGCAGTCTCGGGACTAGCGGGGGGGCCGGGACAGATACGCAGTATTTT. It translates to CASSLGTSGGAGTDTQYF.

The rearrangement joins TRBV7-2 to TRBJ1-2; D not certain. The V and J ends lost 0 bases and 3 bases respectively, with 5 bases between them. Germline lookup yields CDR1 SGHTA and CDR2 FQGNSA. This CDR3 has 13 amino acids. In DNA, the CDR3 is TGTGCCAGCAGCTTAGCCTCGTACTATGGCTACACCTTC. It specifies CASSLASYYGYTF.

The chain is built from TRBV6-1 and TRBJ1-5; D call uncertain. The CDR3 loop spans 14 amino acids. Germline V gives CDR1 MNHNS, CDR2 SASEGT. V lost 7 bases and J lost 2, with 12 bases in between. The CDR3 DNA is TGTGCCAGCAACCCTGGACTGGGCAATCAGCCCCAGCATTTT. Its translation is CASNPGLGNQPQHF.

CDR3 residues: CASSERQTHQETQYF. In DNA, the CDR3 is TGTGCCAGCAGCGAGAGACAGACGCACCAAGAGACCCAGTACTTC. This chain uses TRBV11-2 with TRBJ2-5; D might be TRBD1 (5 bases). Trimming took 5 bases from V and 0 from J, leaving 13 bases between them. CDR1 SGHAT and CDR2 FQNNGV come from the germline V gene. CDR3 length equals 15 residues.

The chain carries TRBV5-6 and TRBJ2-7, with 9 nucleotides matching TRBD2. The junction had 11 bases not matched to a gene; V was cut back by 3 bases and J by 7 bases. Per the germline V gene, CDR1 is SGHDT and CDR2 is YYEEEE. The CDR3 covers 15 residues. The CDR3 loop is CASSSMGAGGREQYF. The CDR3 DNA follows: TGTGCCAGCAGCTCGATGGGAGCGGGAGGTCGTGAGCAGTACTTC.

The V and J genes are TRBV5-1 and TRBJ1-4; TRBD1 matches 7 bases. Losses at the gene ends were 0 bases for V and 3 bases for J; bases not matched to a gene: 2. This CDR3 region has 15 residues. CDR1 SGHRS and CDR2 YFSETQ come from the germline V gene. The CDR3: CASSLGQGANEKLFF. The CDR3 bases are TGCGCCAGCAGCTTGGGGCAGGGGGCTAATGAAAAACTGTTTTTT.

The chain employs TRBV5-4 and TRBJ2-5; 12 nucleotides align to TRBD2. V gave up 4 bases and J gave up 4 bases; unmatched junction bases: 8. The germline V gene has CDR1 SGHNT and CDR2 YYREEE (reference sequence). This CDR3 contains 16 residues. CDR3 bases: TGTGCCAGCAGCCTTCCGACTAGCGGGAGATCAGAGACCCAGTACTTC. It codes for CASSLPTSGRSETQYF.

This sequence joins TRBV5-1 and TRBJ1-1; no firm D call. The V gene's germline CDR1 is SGHRS and CDR2 YFSETQ. The CDR3 runs to 13 residues. V lost 0 bases to trimming and J lost 2 bases, with 5 bases between them. DNA for the CDR3: TGCGCCAGCAGCTTGGGACTTAACACTGAAGCTTTCTTT. Residues: CASSLGLNTEAFF. Variable domain in full (rest from reference TRBV5-1 and TRBJ1-1): KAGVTQTPRYLIKTRGQQVTLSCSPISGHRSVSWYQQTPGQGLQFLFEYFSETQRNKGNFPGRFSGRQFSNSRSEMNVSTLELGDSALYLCASSLGLNTEAFFGQGTRLTVV.

The chain joins TRBV6-1 to TRBJ1-3; the D is unclear. Trimming took off 6 bases at V and 0 bases at J, with 9 bases between the two ends. The CDR3 is 14 amino acids. Germline V gene data show CDR1 as MNHNS and CDR2 as SASEGT. The CDR3 protein is CASSTGSSGNTIYF. The CDR3 DNA follows: TGTGCCAGCAGCACGGGTAGCTCTGGAAACACCATATATTTT.

The chain employs TRBV6-1 and TRBJ2-4, with D uncertain. The germline CDR1 and CDR2 sequences are MNHNS and SASEGT. The CDR3 runs 13 residues. The ends were cut back, 4 bases at V and 1 base at J, with 5 bases in the middle. The DNA of the CDR3 is TGTGCCAGCAGTGGTGAGGCCAAAAACATTCAGTACTTC. Protein: CASSGEAKNIQYF.

In its sample, this clone ranks as medium-sized. The chain recombines TRBV19 with TRBJ1-2; D ambiguous. The V end lost 5 bases, the J end lost 5 bases, and 24 bases lay between the germline ends. Per the germline V gene, CDR1 is LNHDA and CDR2 is SQIVND (reference sequence). The CDR3 runs 17 residues. The CDR3 region has the DNA TGTGCCAGTAGTTTAGGCCCTTCACGGGATTACGTTTATGGCTACACCTTC. The encoded protein is CASSLGPSRDYVYGYTF. The full variable domain, in which reference TRBV19 and TRBJ1-2 provide the parts outside the CDR3, is DGGITQSPKYLFRKEGQNVTLSCEQNLNHDAMYWYRQDPGQGLRLIYYSQIVNDFQKGDIAEGYSVSREKKESFPLTVTSAQKNPTAFYLCASSLGPSRDYVYGYTFGSGTRLTVV.